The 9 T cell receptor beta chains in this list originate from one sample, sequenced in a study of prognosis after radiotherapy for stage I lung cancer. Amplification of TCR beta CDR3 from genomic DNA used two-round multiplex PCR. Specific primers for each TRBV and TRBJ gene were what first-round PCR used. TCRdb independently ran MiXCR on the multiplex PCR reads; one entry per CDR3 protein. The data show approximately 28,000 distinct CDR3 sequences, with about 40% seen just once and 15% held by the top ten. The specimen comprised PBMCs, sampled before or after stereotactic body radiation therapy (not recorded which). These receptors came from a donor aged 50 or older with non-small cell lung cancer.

CDR3 residues: CSARDKDRGYYNSPLHF. The CDR3, as DNA: TGCAGTGCTAGAGATAAGGACAGGGGATACTATAATTCACCCCTCCACTTT. The rearrangement links TRBV20-1 to TRBJ1-6; 9 positions agree with TRBD1. V trimming: 0 bases; J trimming: 3 bases; junction bases outside the gene matches: 6. Germline values: CDR1 DFQATT, CDR2 SNEGSKA (reference sequence). CDR3 size: 17 residues.

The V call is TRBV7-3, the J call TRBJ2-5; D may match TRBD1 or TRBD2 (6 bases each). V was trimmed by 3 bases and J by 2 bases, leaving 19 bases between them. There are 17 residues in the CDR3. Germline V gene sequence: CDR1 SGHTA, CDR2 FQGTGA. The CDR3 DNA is TGTGCCAGCAGCTTGGGGCGGGTGGGGGGCGAGCAAGAGACCCAGTACTTC. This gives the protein CASSLGRVGGEQETQYF.

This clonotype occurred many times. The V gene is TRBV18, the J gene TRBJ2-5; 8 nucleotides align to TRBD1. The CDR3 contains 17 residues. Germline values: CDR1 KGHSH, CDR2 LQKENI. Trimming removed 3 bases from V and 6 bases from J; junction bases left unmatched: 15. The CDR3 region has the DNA TGTGCCAGCTCACCCCGCAGACAGGGGCCCTGGGAAAAGACCCAGTACTTC. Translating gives CASSPRRQGPWEKTQYF.

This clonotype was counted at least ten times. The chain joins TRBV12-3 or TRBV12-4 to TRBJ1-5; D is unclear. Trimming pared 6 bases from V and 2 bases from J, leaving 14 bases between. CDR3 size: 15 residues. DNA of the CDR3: TGTGCCAGCAGCCTTGGTCTATGGGGCAATCAGCCCCAGCATTTT. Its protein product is CASSLGLWGNQPQHF.

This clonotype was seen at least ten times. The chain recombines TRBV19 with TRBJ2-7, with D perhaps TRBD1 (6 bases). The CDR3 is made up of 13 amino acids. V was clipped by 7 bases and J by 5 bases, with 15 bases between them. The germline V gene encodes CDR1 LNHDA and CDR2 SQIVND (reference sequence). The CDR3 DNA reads TGTGCCAGTATCGGCAGGGGTTCCCACGAGCAGTACTTC. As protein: CASIGRGSHEQYF.

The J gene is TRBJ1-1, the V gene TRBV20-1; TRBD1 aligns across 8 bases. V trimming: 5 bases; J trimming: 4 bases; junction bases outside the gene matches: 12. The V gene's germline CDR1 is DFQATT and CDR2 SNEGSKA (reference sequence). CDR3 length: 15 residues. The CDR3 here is CSAGHGQGRGTEAFF. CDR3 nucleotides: TGCAGTGCTGGCCACGGACAGGGCCGGGGCACTGAAGCTTTCTTT.

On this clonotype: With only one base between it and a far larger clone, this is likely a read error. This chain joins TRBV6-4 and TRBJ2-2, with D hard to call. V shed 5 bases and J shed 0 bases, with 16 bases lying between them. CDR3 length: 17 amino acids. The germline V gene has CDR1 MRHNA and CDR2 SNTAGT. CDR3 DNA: TGTGCCAGCAGTTACGCGGTACGCCACGCGAACACCGGGGAGCTGTTTTTT. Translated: CASSYAVRHANTGELFF.

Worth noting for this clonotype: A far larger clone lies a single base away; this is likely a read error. The CDR3 is CASRPDRRNAEAFF. CDR3 DNA: TGTGCCAGCAGGCCCGACAGGAGGAACGCTGAAGCTTTCTTT. The rearrangement links TRBV6-2 or TRBV6-3 to TRBJ1-1; maybe TRBD1 (6 bases). CDR1 and CDR2 (germline): MNHEY, SVGEGT. This CDR3 is 14 amino acids long.

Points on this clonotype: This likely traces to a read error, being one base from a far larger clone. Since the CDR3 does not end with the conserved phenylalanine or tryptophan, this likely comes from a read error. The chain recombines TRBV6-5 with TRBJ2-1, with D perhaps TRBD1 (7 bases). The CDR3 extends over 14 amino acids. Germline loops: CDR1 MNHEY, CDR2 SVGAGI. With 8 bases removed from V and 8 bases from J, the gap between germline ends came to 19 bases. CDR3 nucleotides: TGTGCCAGCGGTCGGGAGAGGGACAGCCATGAGCAGTTCTTA. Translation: CASGRERDSHEQFL.